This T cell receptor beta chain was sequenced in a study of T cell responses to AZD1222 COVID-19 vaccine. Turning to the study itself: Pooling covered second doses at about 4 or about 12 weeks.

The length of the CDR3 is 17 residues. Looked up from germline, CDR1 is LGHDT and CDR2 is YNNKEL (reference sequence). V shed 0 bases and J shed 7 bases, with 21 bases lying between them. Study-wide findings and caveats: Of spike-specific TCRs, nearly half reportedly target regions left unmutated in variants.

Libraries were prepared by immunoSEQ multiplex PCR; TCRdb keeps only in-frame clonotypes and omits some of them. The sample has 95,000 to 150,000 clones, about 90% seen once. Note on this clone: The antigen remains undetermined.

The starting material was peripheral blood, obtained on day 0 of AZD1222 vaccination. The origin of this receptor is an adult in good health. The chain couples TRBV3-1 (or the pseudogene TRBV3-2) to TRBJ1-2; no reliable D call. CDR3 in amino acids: CASSQEIPVMGSFGYTF. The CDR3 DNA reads TGTGCCAGCAGCCAAGAAATCCCTGTAATGGGCAGTTTTGGCTACACCTTC.